This T cell receptor (beta chain) derives from a study of identical twins. The donor group consisted entirely of healthy Caucasians. There are 14 residues in the CDR3. V lost 0 bases, J lost 6 bases, and 11 bases lay in between. Germline V gives CDR1 SGDLS, CDR2 YYNGEE. This clonotype has a handful of counts. Its antigen is still unknown. Study-wide results and limits: Fewer insertions marked abundant cord blood beta clonotypes; young adult naive trended weakly, memory not at all. Sequences that were beta out-of-frame showed weaker excess twin sharing.

Template switching added a universal primer site, and cDNA bore unique molecular identifiers. One entry per CDR3 protein, called by TCRdb with MiXCR from the 5' RACE reads. Altogether around 1.7 million distinct CDR3 sequences are present, roughly a third being singletons, with the ten largest covering around 0.25%. The sample comprised cord blood. The V call is TRBV9, the J call TRBJ2-3, with D perhaps matching TRBD2 (5 bases). The receptor's source is a newborn girl in good health. The CDR3, as DNA: TGTGCCAGCAGCGTAGGAGGGATTGACGATACGCAGTATTTT. It translates to CASSVGGIDDTQYF. Filled out from reference TRBV9 and TRBJ2-3, the complete variable domain reads DSGVTQTPKHLITATGQRVTLRCSPRSGDLSVYWYQQSLDQGLQFLIQYYNGEERAKGNILERFSAQQFPDLHSELNLSSLELGDSALYFCASSVGGIDDTQYFGPGTRLTVL.